This passage covers 32 T cell receptor beta chains from one sample sequenced in a study of blood T cells in healthy people across ages. Using a J-beta primer mix together with a sample-barcoded 5' primer, a second PCR was run for roughly 7 to 12 cycles. Using its own MiXCR run on the 5' RACE reads, TCRdb lists one record per CDR3 protein. The table lists around 990,000 distinct CDR3 sequences, under 40% of them singletons. Sequencing was done on a sample of blood. All receptors derive from a man aged 18-30 years in good health.

Comment on this clonotype: Mismatch with germline at one junction end may stem from a read error. Here the CDR3 reads CAGSQGQVDPYNEQSF. DNA of the CDR3: TGCGCCGGCAGCCAAGGACAGGTAGATCCCTACAATGAGCAGTCCTTC. The V gene is TRBV4-1, the J gene TRBJ2-1, with 7 bases identical to TRBD1. This CDR3 is 16 amino acids long. Germline CDR1 is MGHRA and CDR2 is YSYEKL.

This clonotype was detected only a few times. The CDR3: CATSRGWGQGYNEQFF. The CDR3 bases are TGTGCCACCAGCAGAGGGTGGGGACAGGGATACAATGAGCAGTTCTTC. The gene calls are TRBV15 and TRBJ2-1; 9 bases fit TRBD1. Germline V gene data show CDR1 as LNHNV and CDR2 as YYDKDF (reference sequence). The V segment lost 1 base and the J segment 4 bases; nucleotides outside the gene matches: 5. This CDR3 is 16 amino acids long.

This clonotype was found a few times. This rearrangement joins TRBV24-1 to TRBJ2-1, with a possible D match to TRBD1 (6 bases). The CDR3 covers 12 residues. V lost 7 bases and J 12 bases, leaving 15 bases between the germline ends. Germline-derived CDR1 and CDR2 are KGHDR and SFDVKD. The CDR3 reads CATSATGILQFF. The CDR3 DNA reads as TGTGCCACCAGCGCGACAGGTATACTGCAGTTCTTC.

This clonotype showed up just a few times. The chain couples TRBV7-9 to TRBJ1-2; D not certain. Trimming shortened V by 6 bases and J by 1 base, and 18 bases separated the two germline ends. The CDR3 is 16 amino acids. Germline loops: CDR1 SEHNR, CDR2 FQNEAQ (reference sequence). CDR3 loop: CASSSGQPAINYGYTF. Here the CDR3 DNA reads TGTGCCAGCAGTTCCGGTCAGCCAGCTATTAACTATGGCTACACCTTC.

The V gene is TRBV4-1, the J gene TRBJ2-1; D remains unclear. The V end lost 1 base, the J end lost 10 bases, and 11 bases lay between the germline ends. Germline CDR1 and CDR2: MGHRA and YSYEKL. This CDR3 is built from 13 residues. DNA for the CDR3: TGCGCCAGCAGCCAAGTTGGGTCGACCGAGCAGTTCTTC. Translating gives CASSQVGSTEQFF.

V is TRBV12-5 and J is TRBJ1-1; D is unresolved. Trimming removed 6 bases at V and 5 bases at J, with 10 bases between. The CDR3 runs 12 residues. Germline-derived CDR1 and CDR2 are LGHNT and FRNRAP. Here the CDR3 DNA reads TGTGCTAGTGGGGGCGGGTGGACTGAAGCTTTCTTT. Residues: CASGGGWTEAFF.

The J gene is TRBJ1-1, the V gene TRBV3-1, with 7 bases identical to TRBD1. This CDR3 has 14 residues. The junction had 3 bases not matched to a gene; V was cut back by 4 bases and J by 1 base. Per germline, CDR1 LGHDT and CDR2 YNNKEL (reference sequence). In nucleotides, the CDR3 is TGTGCCAGCAGCCGACAGGGTGAGAACACTGAAGCTTTCTTT. Protein sequence: CASSRQGENTEAFF.

V and J are TRBV28 and TRBJ1-1, with a weak D call TRBD1 (6 bases). This CDR3 spans 14 amino acids. CDR1 and CDR2 (germline): MDHEN, SYDVKM. V lost 2 bases to trimming and J lost 6 bases, with 13 bases between them. The CDR3 nucleotides are TGTGCCAGCAGTTTAGTACAGGGTGACGCTGAAGCTTTCTTT. This gives the protein CASSLVQGDAEAFF.

This sequence joins TRBV14 and TRBJ2-1; D is possibly TRBD1 (7 bases). The V and J ends lost 3 bases and 0 bases respectively, with 12 bases between them. CDR1 and CDR2 (germline): SGHDN, FVKESK. The CDR3 consists of 16 residues. CDR3 amino acids: CASSHRGDSSYNEQFF. DNA for the CDR3: TGTGCCAGCAGCCACCGCGGGGACAGCTCCTACAATGAGCAGTTCTTC.

This clonotype was seen a handful of times. A read error may be the cause here, since a much bigger clone is one base away. The V and J genes are TRBV6-5 and TRBJ1-1; D is undetermined. V shed 4 bases and J shed 1 base, with 7 bases lying between them. From germline, CDR1 is MNHEY and CDR2 SVGAGI. CDR3 length: 13 residues. CDR3 in DNA: TGTGCCAGCAGTTGGTCAGGGAACACTGAAGCTTTCTTT. As protein: CASSWSGNTEAFF.

The chain couples TRBV29-1 to TRBJ2-5; D possibly matches TRBD1 or TRBD2 (6 bases each). The germline V and J ends were trimmed by 0 bases and 11 bases, with 19 bases remaining between them. The CDR3 contains 14 residues. CDR1 and CDR2 (germline): SQVTM, ANQGSEA. Here the CDR3 reads CSVEDWGQGTEQYF. DNA of the CDR3: TGCAGCGTTGAAGATTGGGGACAAGGGACTGAGCAGTACTTC.

This chain links TRBV7-9 with TRBJ2-1, with TRBD1 identical over 7 bases. The J call may be incorrect, as the DNA end agrees better with TRBJ2-7. This CDR3 region has 14 residues. CDR1 and CDR2 from the germline V gene are SEHNR and FQNEAQ (reference sequence). CDR3 residues: CASSRDSSYNGQYF. CDR3 DNA: TGTGCCAGCAGTAGGGACAGCTCCTACAATGGGCAGTACTTC.

With regard to this clonotype: A junction end diverges from the germline sequence, so it may reflect a read error. The chain links TRBV6-1 to TRBJ1-2; no clear D gene. The CDR3 consists of 14 residues. The germline gives CDR1 MNHNS, CDR2 SASEGT. CDR3 loop: CVSSEGREDYGYTF. In DNA, the CDR3 is TGTGTCAGCAGTGAAGGAAGGGAGGACTATGGCTACACCTTC.

This chain links TRBV29-1 with TRBJ2-3; 8 nucleotides line up with TRBD1. With V trimmed by 3 bases and J by 4 bases, 3 bases remained unmatched. This CDR3 spans 13 amino acids. The germline V gene encodes CDR1 SQVTM and CDR2 ANQGSEA. CDR3 DNA: TGCAGCGTTGACAGGGGGCGGTCAGATACGCAGTATTTT. Protein: CSVDRGRSDTQYF.

V is TRBV20-1 and J is TRBJ1-4; no clear D. The CDR3 runs 13 residues. Germline CDR1 DFQATT, CDR2 SNEGSKA (reference sequence). Trimming stripped 5 bases from V and 4 bases from J, with 11 bases between. The CDR3 loop is CSAWATLNEKLFF. DNA for the CDR3: TGCAGTGCTTGGGCAACCCTTAATGAAAAACTGTTTTTT.

As regards this clonotype: This may be a read error: a much more frequent sequence differs by one nucleotide. The V and J genes are TRBV2 and TRBJ2-1; 13 bases match TRBD2. The germline CDR1 and CDR2 sequences are SNHLY and FYNNEI. The CDR3 contains 15 residues. CDR3 coding DNA: TGTGCCGGCAGCAAGGGACTAGCGGGGTACAATGAGCAGTTCTTC. It specifies CAGSKGLAGYNEQFF.

This clonotype occurred a few times. The genes are TRBV19 and TRBJ2-5; perhaps TRBD2 as D (5 bases). The CDR3 totals 13 residues. Trimming shortened V by 4 bases and J by 5 bases, and 11 bases separated the two germline ends. Germline CDR1 is LNHDA and CDR2 is SQIVND (reference sequence). CDR3 sequence: CASSRRDWETQYF. The CDR3 bases are TGTGCCAGTAGTAGACGGGATTGGGAGACCCAGTACTTC.

This clonotype has just a few counts. CDR3 region: CSARATNEKLFF. CDR3 in DNA: TGCAGTGCTAGAGCAACTAATGAAAAACTGTTTTTT. The chain carries TRBV20-1 and TRBJ1-4, with D hard to call. The CDR3 is made up of 12 amino acids. CDR1 and CDR2 from the germline V gene are DFQATT and SNEGSKA (reference sequence). Deletions cut 1 base from V and 0 bases from J, with 0 bases between.

J is TRBJ1-5 and V is TRBV5-4, with 7 nucleotides matching TRBD1. The V gene's germline CDR1 is SGHNT and CDR2 YYREEE (reference sequence). CDR3 length: 15 amino acids. Losses at the gene ends were 0 bases for V and 5 bases for J; bases not matched to a gene: 5. Here the CDR3 DNA reads TGTGCCAGCAGCTTGGGAGGGGGCCGAGATCAGCCCCAGCATTTT. Amino acids: CASSLGGGRDQPQHF. The whole variable domain, filled in from reference TRBV5-4 and TRBJ1-5, reads ETGVTQSPTHLIKTRGQQVTLRCSSQSGHNTVSWYQQALGQGPQFIFQYYREEENGRGNFPPRFSGLQFPNYSSELNVNALELDDSALYLCASSLGGGRDQPQHFGDGTRLSIL.

J is TRBJ1-2 and V is TRBV5-1; D gene unclear. Per the germline V gene, CDR1 is SGHRS and CDR2 is YFSETQ. The V end was cut by 3 bases, the J end by 3 bases, with 18 bases between. The length of the CDR3 is 16 residues. This chain's CDR3 is CASSYSVAESHYGYTF. The CDR3 DNA reads TGCGCCAGCAGCTACTCTGTTGCAGAGTCGCACTATGGCTACACCTTC.

V gene TRBV20-1 combines with J gene TRBJ1-2, with 12 bases fitting TRBD1. Per the germline V gene, CDR1 is DFQATT and CDR2 is SNEGSKA (reference sequence). The CDR3 length is 16 residues. Trimming removed 7 bases from V and 4 bases from J; junction bases left unmatched: 13. The CDR3: CSVRGTGGDNGYGYTF. The CDR3 DNA is TGCAGTGTCCGAGGGACAGGGGGCGACAATGGCTATGGCTACACCTTC.

This clonotype was detected a few times. The J gene is TRBJ2-5, the V gene TRBV20-1; D is ambiguous. Germline V gives CDR1 DFQATT, CDR2 SNEGSKA (reference sequence). V shed 5 bases and J shed 11 bases, with 27 bases lying between them. This CDR3 is built from 15 residues. The CDR3 DNA sequence: TGCAGTGCTTCGACGCCCCACCAGATGATCAATGAGCAGTACTTC. Encoded protein: CSASTPHQMINEQYF.

Here the CDR3 reads CASSPETAGNTEAFF. As DNA, the CDR3 is TGTGCCAGCTCACCGGAGACCGCGGGGAACACTGAAGCTTTCTTT. The chain combines TRBV18 with TRBJ1-1; no definite D call. This CDR3 region has 15 residues. The germline gives CDR1 KGHSH, CDR2 LQKENI. V was clipped by 3 bases and J by 1 base, with 12 bases between them.

The rearrangement links TRBV12-3 or TRBV12-4 to TRBJ2-5; a possible D gene is TRBD2 (5 bases). The CDR3 totals 17 residues. Trimming took 2 bases from V and 3 from J, leaving 19 bases between them. The DNA of the CDR3 is TGTGCCAGCAGTTTATTATTTTCGGGTAACGGGGAAGAGACCCAGTACTTC. This sequence encodes CASSLLFSGNGEETQYF.

The V gene is TRBV6-1, the J gene TRBJ2-7, with D perhaps matching TRBD2 (6 bases). The DNA end lines up better with TRBJ2-5; the J call may be wrong. Germline-derived CDR1 and CDR2 are MNHNS and SASEGT. The CDR3 runs 14 residues. This chain's CDR3 is CASKPYGGSETQYF. The CDR3 DNA reads as TGTGCCAGCAAACCATATGGGGGGTCGGAGACCCAGTACTTC.

The chain employs TRBV20-1 and TRBJ2-7; perhaps TRBD2 as D (7 bases). Germline CDR1 is DFQATT and CDR2 is SNEGSKA (reference sequence). Trimming removed 3 bases from V and 3 bases from J, with 12 bases in between. The CDR3 covers 13 residues. CDR3 sequence (DNA): TGCAGTGCTAGGGGGGGGGCGCGCTACGAGCAGTACTTC. This encodes CSARGGARYEQYF.

The chain has TRBV7-9 and TRBJ1-5; D unclear. Germline CDR1 reads SEHNR; CDR2 reads FQNEAQ (reference sequence). Trimming left V 2 bases short and J 5 bases short, with 13 bases between. The CDR3 has 15 amino acids. CDR3 protein: CASSLYGRLDQPQHF. The CDR3 DNA follows: TGTGCCAGCAGCTTATACGGCAGGCTAGATCAGCCCCAGCATTTT.

This clonotype was observed at least ten times. The chain carries TRBV7-9 and TRBJ2-1, with 10 bases lining up with TRBD1. The ends lost 5 bases at V and 6 bases at J; junction bases unmatched: 7. Germline V gene sequence: CDR1 SEHNR, CDR2 FQNEAQ (reference sequence). The CDR3 totals 15 residues. CDR3 sequence reads: CASSPRDRGGNEQFF. CDR3 nucleotides: TGTGCCAGCAGCCCAAGGGACAGGGGAGGCAATGAGCAGTTCTTC. The variable domain in full, with the rest retrieved from reference TRBV7-9 and TRBJ2-1, is DTGVSQNPRHKITKRGQNVTFRCDPISEHNRLYWYRQTLGQGPEFLTYFQNEAQLEKSRLLSDRFSAERPKGSFSTLEIQRTEQGDSAMYLCASSPRDRGGNEQFFGPGTRLTVL.

This clonotype appeared a few times. This chain connects TRBV7-2 to TRBJ1-1; D unresolved. V was shortened by 3 bases and J by 0 bases, with 11 bases between the two germline ends. The CDR3 sequence is 15 residues long. Germline-derived CDR1 and CDR2 are SGHTA and FQGNSA. The CDR3 region is CASSLVWRVNTEAFF. Here the CDR3 DNA reads TGTGCCAGCAGCTTGGTCTGGAGGGTGAACACTGAAGCTTTCTTT.

The chain joins TRBV7-2 to TRBJ2-3; no firm D call. The CDR3 has 16 amino acids. CDR1 and CDR2 from the germline V gene are SGHTA and FQGNSA. The V end lost 0 bases, the J end lost 3 bases, and 13 bases lay between the germline ends. CDR3 in amino acids: CASSLAVPGRTDTQYF. CDR3 bases: TGTGCCAGCAGCTTAGCGGTTCCCGGAAGGACAGATACGCAGTATTTT.

CDR3 region: CASSRSRQGPLYGYTF. The CDR3 region has the DNA TGTGCCAGCAGCCGTAGTAGACAGGGCCCGCTCTATGGCTACACCTTC. V usage is TRBV7-2 and J usage is TRBJ1-2; 7 bases line up with TRBD1. Losses at the gene ends were 5 bases for V and 4 bases for J; bases not matched to a gene: 13. The CDR3 loop spans 16 amino acids. Germline assignment: CDR1 SGHTA and CDR2 FQGNSA.

Details on this clonotype: A read error may produce the germline difference seen at one junction end. The chain links TRBV10-3 to TRBJ2-2; 7 bases fit TRBD1. The germline CDR1 and CDR2 sequences are ENHRY and SYGVKD. The CDR3 has 13 residues. As DNA, the CDR3 is TGTGCCACCAGTGAGGGGGCCACCGGGGAGCTGTTTTTT. Translating it yields CATSEGATGELFF.